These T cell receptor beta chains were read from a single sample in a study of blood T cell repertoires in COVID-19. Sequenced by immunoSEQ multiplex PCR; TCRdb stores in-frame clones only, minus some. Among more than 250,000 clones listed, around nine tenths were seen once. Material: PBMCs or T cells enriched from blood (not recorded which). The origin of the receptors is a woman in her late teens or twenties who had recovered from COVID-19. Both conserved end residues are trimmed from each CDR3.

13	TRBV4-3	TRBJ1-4	ASSQQQGNNEKLF
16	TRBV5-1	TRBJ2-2	ASSLNSLGLASAGELF
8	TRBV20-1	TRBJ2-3	SAFSGGQY
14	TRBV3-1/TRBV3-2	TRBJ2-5	ASLVRASGSGETQY
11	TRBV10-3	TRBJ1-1	AISERQLTEAF
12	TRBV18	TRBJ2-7	ASSPRQGLHEQY
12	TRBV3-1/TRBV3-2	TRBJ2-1	ASSQDWNGLGQF
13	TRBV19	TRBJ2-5	ASTPGDPYQETQY
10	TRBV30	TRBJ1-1	AWRRYGPEAF
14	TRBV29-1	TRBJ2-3	SDISRDRVSTDTQY
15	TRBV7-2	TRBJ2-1	ASSLAPTSGIYNEQF
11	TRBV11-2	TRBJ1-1	ASSYNRGTEAF
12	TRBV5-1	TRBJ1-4	ASSRWTGEGKLF
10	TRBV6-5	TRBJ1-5	ASAGPNQPQH
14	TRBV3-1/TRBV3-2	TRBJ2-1	ASSQVKGAAGDEQF
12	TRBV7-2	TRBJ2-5	ASASGDREPHQY
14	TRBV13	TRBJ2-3	ASSPRSSGNRDTQY
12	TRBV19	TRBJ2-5	ASSQGQGAETQY
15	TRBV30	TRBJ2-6	AWSVSLVSSGANVLT
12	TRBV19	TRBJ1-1	ASSTDRSGSEAF
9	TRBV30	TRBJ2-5	AWSPLETQY
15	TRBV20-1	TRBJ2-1	SASRLAGVLGYNEQF
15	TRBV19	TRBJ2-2	ASIPGGLAGGTGELF
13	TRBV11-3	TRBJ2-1	ASSLGAGLDNEQF
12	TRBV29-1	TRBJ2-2	SGVNGRAGGELF
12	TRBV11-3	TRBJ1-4	ASSPDSGYEKLF
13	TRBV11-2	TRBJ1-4	ASSLDGRVGEKLF
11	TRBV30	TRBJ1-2	AWSPGRVYGYT
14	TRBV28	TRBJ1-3	ASSLFTGSPGNTIY
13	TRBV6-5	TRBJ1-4	ASRGTQGAREKLF